A selection of T cell receptor beta chains follows, all from one sample in a study of OX40 agonist ivuxolimab in advanced cancers. The protocol was immunoSEQ multiplex PCR, while the TCRdb copy is restricted to in-frame clones and leaves out a portion. Among about 11,000 clones listed, roughly 80% were seen once. The sample consisted of CD4+ or CD8+ T cells sorted from blood, taken in a trial of the OX40 agonist ivuxolimab. Receptor source: an adult with an advanced solid tumor such as melanoma, head and neck, liver or kidney cancer. CDR3s include the opening cysteine and the closing phenylalanine or tryptophan. D genes are given only for firm matches. Clone size is given for some rows only: seen once, a few or many times, or a class if the clone is expanded.

cdr3_length | clone_size | d_call | j_call | v_call | cdr3_nt | cdr3_aa
13 | NA | NA | TRBJ2-7 | TRBV6-5 | TGTGCCAGCCTGAGGGACGGCCAGACCGAGCAGTACTTC | CASLRDGQTEQYF
16 | NA | NA | TRBJ2-3 | TRBV5-5 | TGTGCCAGCAGCGGCTTGGGCCCATACGGCACAGATACGCAGTATTTT | CASSGLGPYGTDTQYF
13 | NA | NA | TRBJ2-2 | TRBV7-7 | TGTGCCAGCAGCTTAATGGGATCCGGGGAGCTGTTTTTT | CASSLMGSGELFF
14 | once | NA | TRBJ1-1 | TRBV7-6 | TGTGCCAGCAGCTTATCGGGGGCGGGCACTGAAGCTTTCTTT | CASSLSGAGTEAFF
14 | few | TRBD1 | TRBJ2-5 | TRBV4-1 | TGCGCCAGCAGCCCCGAGACAGGGGACGAGACCCAGTACTTC | CASSPETGDETQYF
15 | NA | NA | TRBJ1-3 | TRBV6-6 | TGTGCCAGTGATAACCTTGTGGGAGCTGGAAACACCATATATTTT | CASDNLVGAGNTIYF
16 | NA | NA | TRBJ2-5 | TRBV28 | TGTGCCAGCAGAACGCAGGACGGCCTTTTGGGAGAGACCCAGTACTTC | CASRTQDGLLGETQYF
12 | NA | NA | TRBJ2-2 | TRBV7-2 | TGTGCCAGCAGCCAAGACACCGGGGAGCTGTTTTTT | CASSQDTGELFF
16 | NA | TRBD1 | TRBJ2-1 | TRBV28 | TGTGCCAGCGCCGTTGAGGGACAGGGCAGGTACAATGAGCAGTTCTTC | CASAVEGQGRYNEQFF
16 | once | TRBD1 | TRBJ2-4 | TRBV11-1 | TGTGCCAGCAGCTTGAGAAGGACAGGGGTGTTGAACATTCAGTACTTC | CASSLRRTGVLNIQYF
17 | NA | TRBD2 | TRBJ2-1 | TRBV7-2 | TGTGCCAGCAGCTTAGCGCAGGACGGGAGGTCCTACAATGAGCAGTTCTTC | CASSLAQDGRSYNEQFF
14 | NA | TRBD1 | TRBJ2-3 | TRBV29-1 | TGCAGCGTTGAAGGGACAGGGGACGCCGGCACGCAGTATTTT | CSVEGTGDAGTQYF
14 | few | NA | TRBJ1-5 | TRBV6-5 | TGTGCCAGCAGTTACTCGGGAACGGATCGGCCCCAGCATTTT | CASSYSGTDRPQHF
11 | NA | NA | TRBJ2-7 | TRBV20-1 | TGCAGTGCCAGACAGGCGGACGAGCAGTACTTC | CSARQADEQYF
18 | NA | NA | TRBJ1-2 | TRBV7-8 | TGTGCCAGCAGCTTAGCAATGATTGGACAGTTAGCTAACTATGGCTACACCTTC | CASSLAMIGQLANYGYTF
11 | NA | NA | TRBJ2-1 | TRBV29-1 | TGCAGCGTTTGGTTAGACAATGAGCAGTTCTTC | CSVWLDNEQFF
14 | NA | NA | TRBJ2-1 | TRBV9 | TGTGCCAGCAGCGTAGGGACTGCATCCAATGAGCAGTTCTTC | CASSVGTASNEQFF
13 | NA | NA | TRBJ1-4 | TRBV6-5 | TGTGCCAGCAGCCCAAGGGCGACAGAAAAACTGTTTTTT | CASSPRATEKLFF
13 | NA | NA | TRBJ1-1 | TRBV7-9 | TGTGCCAGCAGCTCCCGACTGAACACTGAAGCTTTCTTT | CASSSRLNTEAFF
14 | NA | TRBD1 | TRBJ2-7 | TRBV14 | TGTGCCAGCAGCCGAGGACAGGGGGGGTACGAGCAGTACTTC | CASSRGQGGYEQYF
15 | NA | TRBD2 | TRBJ2-7 | TRBV6-4 | TGTGCCAGCAGTGCCTTGACTAGCGGGGGGGACGAGCAGTACTTC | CASSALTSGGDEQYF
16 | NA | TRBD2 | TRBJ2-1 | TRBV2 | TGTGCCAGCAGGGATCCGAGCGGGAGGGAGTCGCATGAGCAGTTCTTC | CASRDPSGRESHEQFF
13 | NA | NA | TRBJ1-2 | TRBV2 | TGTGCCAGCAATTCAGGAGGGACCTGTGGCTACACCTTC | CASNSGGTCGYTF
13 | once | NA | TRBJ2-5 | TRBV10-1 | TGCGCCAGCAGTGAAGGGGTCTCGGAGACCCAGTACTTC | CASSEGVSETQYF
14 | NA | NA | TRBJ2-7 | TRBV4-1 | TGCGCCAGCAGCCGAAACCCCTTTGCCTACGAGCAGTACTTC | CASSRNPFAYEQYF
16 | NA | NA | TRBJ2-6 | TRBV18 | TGTGCCAGCTCACCTTTCGACGACTCTGGGGCCAACGTCCTGACTTTC | CASSPFDDSGANVLTF
13 | NA | NA | TRBJ2-1 | TRBV25-1 | TGTGCCAGCAGTGGCCCAGGGATGGATGAGCAGTTCTTC | CASSGPGMDEQFF
15 | NA | NA | TRBJ1-2 | TRBV28 | TGTGCCAGCAGTCTAGGACCCGACGGGCCCTACGGCTACACCTTC | CASSLGPDGPYGYTF
14 | NA | NA | TRBJ2-3 | TRBV7-6 | TGTGCCAGCAGCTTAGCGGGGGGTACAGATACGCAGTATTTT | CASSLAGGTDTQYF
17 | few | TRBD2 | TRBJ2-1 | TRBV25-1 | TGTGCCAGCAGTGAAATCGGACTAGCGGGCCGAGAAAATGAGCAGTTCTTC | CASSEIGLAGRENEQFF
13 | NA | NA | TRBJ2-7 | TRBV7-9 | TGTGCCAGCAGCTTAAGATACGGAACCGAGCAGTACTTC | CASSLRYGTEQYF
16 | NA | TRBD2 | TRBJ2-1 | TRBV4-1 | TGCGCCAGCAGCGGACTTACTAGCGGGAGTAACAATGAGCAGTTCTTC | CASSGLTSGSNNEQFF
15 | NA | NA | TRBJ1-1 | TRBV7-9 | TGTGCCAGCAGCTCGGGACCGCCCGTGAACACTGAAGCTTTCTTT | CASSSGPPVNTEAFF
14 | few | NA | TRBJ1-2 | TRBV19 | TGTGCCAGTAGTATCTCAGCGGGGGCCTATGGCTACACCTTC | CASSISAGAYGYTF
14 | NA | NA | TRBJ2-5 | TRBV5-4 | TGTGCCAGCAGCTTGGACTCGGAAGTCGAGACCCAGTACTTC | CASSLDSEVETQYF
15 | NA | TRBD1 | TRBJ1-1 | TRBV5-1 | TGCGCCAGCAGCTTGGTCGGATTGGGGGACAGGGAAGCTTTCTTT | CASSLVGLGDREAFF
15 | NA | TRBD1 | TRBJ1-1 | TRBV18 | TGTGCCAGCTCACCACAGGGAGGGACAGGGAATGAAGCTTTCTTT | CASSPQGGTGNEAFF
12 | NA | NA | TRBJ2-2 | TRBV28 | TGTGCCAGCACTAAGTACACCGGGGAGCTGTTTTTT | CASTKYTGELFF
15 | NA | TRBD1 | TRBJ2-5 | TRBV4-3 | TGCGCCAGCAGCCAAGGGACAGGGATAGGAGAGACCCAGTACTTC | CASSQGTGIGETQYF
13 | NA | NA | TRBJ1-6 | TRBV2 | TGTGCCAGCAATTGGGGAGATAATTCACCCCTCCACTTT | CASNWGDNSPLHF
14 | once | TRBD1 | TRBJ2-5 | TRBV27 | TGTGCCAGCAGCCCGACAGGGAGTTTGGAGACCCAGTACTTC | CASSPTGSLETQYF
16 | once | NA | TRBJ2-1 | TRBV28 | TGTGCCAGCATTAAAGAATCTGGCGAAGAGAACAATGAGCAGTTCTTC | CASIKESGEENNEQFF
13 | NA | NA | TRBJ2-3 | TRBV7-9 | TGTGCCAGCAGCCCATTCAGCACAGATACGCAGTATTTT | CASSPFSTDTQYF